The next 26 T cell receptor beta chains were all read from a single sample in a study of T cells in Graves' hyperthyroidism and ophthalmopathy. Regions amplified from RNA transcripts were the TCR beta CDR3 regions. HTBI primers were used for first-round RT-PCR of the TCR CDR3. Each CDR3 protein is one row after TCRdb ran MiXCR on the multiplex PCR reads. In the table there are 350,000 or so distinct CDR3 sequences, 15% to 20% of which are singletons. The sample was blood. The receptors come from a woman aged 50 to 60 with Graves' hyperthyroidism.

This clonotype was picked up many times. The chain recombines TRBV30 with TRBJ2-1; 11 bases map to TRBD2. Germline values: CDR1 GTSNPN, CDR2 SVGIG (reference sequence). The CDR3 is 15 residues long. After removal of 2 bases from V and 5 bases from J, the junction contained 5 bases not matched to a gene. Written as DNA, the CDR3 is TGTGCCTGGAGTTCGGGACTAGCGGAAAACAATGAGCAGTTCTTC. It translates to CAWSSGLAENNEQFF.

This clonotype has at least ten counts. The chain recombines TRBV6-1 with TRBJ1-5, with D tentatively TRBD1 (6 bases). Per the germline V gene, CDR1 is MNHNS and CDR2 is SASEGT. The CDR3 covers 16 residues. V was cut by 10 bases and J by 3 bases, with 22 bases left in between. The CDR3 reads CATERGGIGSNQPQHF. For the CDR3, the DNA is TGTGCCACCGAGAGGGGGGGAATCGGCTCCAATCAGCCCCAGCATTTT.

This chain links TRBV4-2 with TRBJ2-7; TRBD2 matches 10 bases. Trimming took 1 base from V and 0 from J; bases not matched to a gene: 0. This CDR3 region has 15 residues. CDR1 is LGHNA, CDR2 YNFKEQ, per germline. The CDR3 DNA reads TGTGCCAGCAGCCAAGGACTAGCGGGCTCCTACGAGCAGTACTTC. Protein product: CASSQGLAGSYEQYF.

This clonotype was recorded many times. This sequence joins TRBV7-2 and TRBJ1-1; D unresolved. With 5 bases removed from V and 5 bases from J, the gap between germline ends came to 15 bases. The CDR3 runs to 14 residues. Per the germline V gene, CDR1 is SGHTA and CDR2 is FQGNSA. DNA for the CDR3: TGTGCCAGCAGCCAGAGACATCGCGGGACTGAAGCTTTCTTT. Protein product: CASSQRHRGTEAFF.

Only a few counts were recorded for this clonotype. The chain uses TRBV5-6 and TRBJ2-7; either TRBD1 or TRBD2 may supply D (6 bases each). This CDR3 spans 15 amino acids. V dropped 1 base and J dropped 3 bases, with 14 bases sitting between them. Germline V gene sequence: CDR1 SGHDT, CDR2 YYEEEE. CDR3 amino acids: CASSLQQGGIYEQYF. The CDR3 DNA follows: TGTGCCAGCAGCTTGCAACAGGGAGGCATCTACGAGCAGTACTTC.

This clonotype was counted many times. The V and J genes are TRBV7-8 and TRBJ2-7; tentative D call: TRBD2 (5 bases). Deletions cut 8 bases from V and 7 bases from J, with 12 bases between. In germline, CDR1 is SGHVS, CDR2 FQNEAQ. The CDR3 spans 11 residues. CDR3 region: CASGVSGEQYF. CDR3 coding DNA: TGTGCCAGCGGTGTATCGGGGGAGCAGTACTTC.

In the case of this clonotype: This may come from a read error, since a much larger clone is one base off. This sequence joins TRBV5-1 and TRBJ2-3; D may match TRBD1 or TRBD2 (6 bases each). Germline loops: CDR1 SGHRS, CDR2 YFSETQ. V gave up 0 bases and J gave up 6 bases, with 23 bases separating them. The CDR3 loop spans 18 amino acids. The CDR3, as DNA: TGCGCCAGCAGCTTGGAAGCTGGAGGGGCAATGAGGGGGGATACGCAGTATTTT. Its protein is CASSLEAGGAMRGDTQYF.

The rearrangement links TRBV2 to TRBJ2-1, with 7 bases lining up with TRBD2. J was trimmed by 0 bases and V by 3 bases; bases with no gene match: 14. Germline-derived CDR1 and CDR2 are SNHLY and FYNNEI. The CDR3 spans 19 residues. The CDR3 is CASSEPDSASGTSYNEQFF. The CDR3 DNA reads as TGTGCCAGCAGTGAGCCCGACTCCGCCAGCGGGACCTCCTACAATGAGCAGTTCTTC.

Many counts were recorded for this clonotype. This sequence joins TRBV30 and TRBJ1-1; D is unclear. This CDR3 spans 13 amino acids. Trimming shortened V by 2 bases and J by 0 bases, and 7 bases separated the two germline ends. CDR1 is GTSNPN and CDR2 is SVGIG in the germline V gene (reference sequence). The CDR3 region is CAWSRDLNTEAFF. CDR3 nucleotides: TGTGCCTGGAGTCGAGATTTGAACACTGAAGCTTTCTTT. Full variable domain (remainder filled in from reference TRBV30 and TRBJ1-1): SQTIHQWPATLVQPVGSPLSLECTVEGTSNPNLYWYRQAAGRGLQLLFYSVGIGQISSEVPQNLSASRPQDRQFILSSKKLLLSDSGFYLCAWSRDLNTEAFFGQGTRLTVV.

This clonotype was seen more than once but under ten times. This chain's CDR3 is CSARDGNLVKNIQYF. The CDR3 DNA is TGCAGTGCTAGAGATGGGAATCTCGTCAAAAACATTCAGTACTTC. The chain recombines TRBV20-1 with TRBJ2-4; D is ambiguous. This CDR3 spans 15 amino acids. V was pared by 0 bases and J by 3 bases, with 12 bases between. Per germline, CDR1 DFQATT and CDR2 SNEGSKA (reference sequence).

This clonotype is a singleton in its sample. A clone one base away is much larger, so this may be a read error. The rearrangement links TRBV30 to TRBJ1-3; D gene uncertain. Germline loops: CDR1 GTSNPN, CDR2 SVGIG (reference sequence). This CDR3 spans 13 amino acids. The CDR3 nucleotides read TGTGCCTGGAGCCGGAACTCTGGAAACACCTTATATTTT. Translated: CAWSRNSGNTLYF.

This clonotype was recorded many times. The chain joins TRBV28 to TRBJ1-2; D gene unclear. The length of the CDR3 is 12 residues. Trimming took off 5 bases at V and 8 bases at J, with 12 bases between the two ends. Germline V lookup: CDR1 MDHEN, CDR2 SYDVKM. In nucleotides, the CDR3 is TGTGCCAGCAGTCTCTCGGTCCGGGGCTACACCTTC. It yields the protein CASSLSVRGYTF.

This chain links TRBV6-1 with TRBJ1-6, with D perhaps matching TRBD1 (6 bases). The V gene's germline CDR1 is MNHNS and CDR2 SASEGT. The CDR3 is 16 amino acids. V lost 2 bases and J 7 bases, leaving 15 bases between the germline ends. DNA of the CDR3: TGTGCCAGCAGTGAATTACGGGGGCTGGGGAATTCACCCCTCCACTTT. Protein product: CASSELRGLGNSPLHF.

The CDR3 here is CAIRVSGNEQYF. CDR3 DNA: TGTGCCATCAGGGTCTCGGGAAACGAGCAGTACTTC. The chain joins TRBV10-3 to TRBJ2-7; TRBD2 might be the D (5 bases). The CDR3 is 12 residues long. Trimming shortened V by 6 bases and J by 5 bases, and 11 bases separated the two germline ends. Germline V gene lookup returns CDR1 ENHRY and CDR2 SYGVKD.

The CDR3 coding sequence is TGTGCCAGCAGCTTAGCGGCCTTGACAGGGGCGAACACTGAAGCTTTCTTT. Amino acid sequence: CASSLAALTGANTEAFF. This rearrangement joins TRBV7-9 to TRBJ1-1, with 8 bases that match TRBD1. The J segment lost 1 base and the V segment lost 0 bases, leaving 7 bases of the junction unmatched. The CDR3 totals 17 residues. Per germline, CDR1 SEHNR and CDR2 FQNEAQ (reference sequence).

The gene calls are TRBV6-1 and TRBJ1-1; weak D call: TRBD1 (6 bases). CDR3 size: 13 residues. Trimming shortened V by 7 bases and J by 2 bases, and 11 bases separated the two germline ends. Looked up from germline, CDR1 is MNHNS and CDR2 is SASEGT. CDR3 DNA: TGTGCCAGCACTTCGGGACAAAACACTGAAGCTTTCTTT. As protein: CASTSGQNTEAFF.

V usage is TRBV7-9 and J usage is TRBJ1-1; D call uncertain. The V gene's germline CDR1 is SEHNR and CDR2 FQNEAQ (reference sequence). V shed 9 bases and J shed 3 bases, with 17 bases lying between them. This CDR3 is 14 amino acids long. DNA of the CDR3: TGTGCCAGTGGCCCGGGCCTCACCCACACTGAAGCTTTCTTT. Translation: CASGPGLTHTEAFF.

This clonotype was recorded a few times. This chain uses TRBV20-1 with TRBJ2-7; 8 bases match TRBD2. Germline values: CDR1 DFQATT, CDR2 SNEGSKA (reference sequence). CDR3 length: 15 residues. V shed 6 bases and J 0 bases; nucleotides not matched to a gene: 10. CDR3 bases: TGCAGTGCCCGCCAAATAGCGGGACCCTCCTACGAGCAGTACTTC. Protein sequence: CSARQIAGPSYEQYF.

This clonotype was detected ten times or more. The chain links TRBV30 to TRBJ1-5, with D perhaps TRBD1 (6 bases). Per germline, CDR1 GTSNPN and CDR2 SVGIG (reference sequence). V gave up 0 bases and J gave up 7 bases, with 13 bases separating them. The CDR3 has 14 amino acids. This CDR3 is CAWSVQGGAQPQHF. For the CDR3, the DNA is TGTGCCTGGAGTGTACAGGGAGGAGCACAGCCCCAGCATTTT.

In this sample, this clonotype turned up many times. The V call is TRBV7-2, the J call TRBJ2-1, with unresolved D. Germline V gene lookup returns CDR1 SGHTA and CDR2 FQGNSA. Trimming shortened V by 1 base and J by 8 bases, and 9 bases separated the two germline ends. There are 13 residues in the CDR3. The CDR3 coding sequence is TGTGCCAGCAGCTTAGTCAGAGAGTATGAGCAGTTCTTC. Its protein is CASSLVREYEQFF.

The gene calls are TRBV27 and TRBJ2-1, with D perhaps TRBD1 or TRBD2 (6 bases each). CDR1 MNHEY and CDR2 SMNVEV come from the germline V gene (reference sequence). The CDR3 totals 15 residues. V lost 5 bases and J 12 bases, leaving 23 bases between the germline ends. In DNA form, the CDR3 reads TGTGCCAGCAGTCAGGGGAGGCAGGGGTCTAGGGGGCAGTTCTTC. Residues: CASSQGRQGSRGQFF.

The chain joins TRBV12-5 to TRBJ2-1, with D perhaps TRBD1 or TRBD2 (6 bases each). The V gene lost 1 base and the J gene lost 5 bases, with 21 bases spanning the gap. This CDR3 is 18 amino acids long. Germline CDR1 LGHNT, CDR2 FRNRAP. CDR3: CASGLAVSLRGLDNEQFF. DNA of the CDR3: TGTGCTAGTGGTTTGGCCGTATCCTTACGGGGGCTAGACAATGAGCAGTTCTTC.

About this clonotype itself: One junction end disagrees with the germline gene, perhaps due to a read error. The chain carries TRBV18 and TRBJ2-1, with a weak D call TRBD1 (6 bases). Germline loops: CDR1 KGHSH, CDR2 LQKENI. CDR3 length equals 16 residues. The CDR3 spells CVSSSEGDGSYNEQFF. The CDR3, as DNA: TGTGTCAGCTCCAGCGAGGGGGATGGCTCCTACAATGAGCAGTTCTTC. The full variable domain, rest sourced from reference TRBV18 and TRBJ2-1, is NAGVMQNPRHLVRRRGQEARLRCSPMKGHSHVYWYRQLPEEGLKFMVYLQKENIIDESGMPKERFSAEFPKEGPSILRIQQVVRGDSAAYFCVSSSEGDGSYNEQFFGPGTRLTVL.

This clonotype was seen at least ten times. The chain has TRBV2 and TRBJ2-7; D uncertain. Germline V lookup: CDR1 SNHLY, CDR2 FYNNEI. The CDR3 is made up of 10 amino acids. V was shortened by 7 bases and J by 4 bases, with 5 bases between the two germline ends. The CDR3 DNA reads as TGTGCCAGCAAGCCATACGAGCAGTACGTC. Protein sequence: CASKPYEQYV.

This clonotype was counted once. V is TRBV5-1 and J is TRBJ2-3; 7 bases align to TRBD1. V was pared by 2 bases and J by 2 bases, with 5 bases of the junction left unmatched. CDR1 and CDR2 from the germline V gene are SGHRS and YFSETQ. The CDR3 sequence is 15 residues long. DNA for the CDR3: TGCGCCAGCAGCTTAGAGGGGGCTGTCACAGATACGCAGTATTTT. Its protein product is CASSLEGAVTDTQYF.

This clonotype appeared a few times. The V and J genes are TRBV12-5 and TRBJ1-1; perhaps TRBD1 as D (6 bases). The V end lost 4 bases, the J end lost 4 bases, and 13 bases lay between the germline ends. Germline CDR1 is LGHNT and CDR2 is FRNRAP. The CDR3 spans 14 residues. The CDR3 loop reads CASGWGGLGTEAFF. The CDR3 coding sequence is TGTGCTAGTGGTTGGGGGGGGCTCGGCACTGAAGCTTTCTTT.